This record concerns one T cell receptor beta chain sequence. The antigen remains unidentified. Sequencing was performed with immunoSEQ multiplex PCR; in TCRdb, only in-frame clones are kept and a portion is missing. The sample carries 20,000 to 25,000 clones, around 78% recorded once. Intraepithelial lymphocytes and lamina propria lymphocytes were released through processing of graft tissue. The data belong to a study of graft-versus-host responses after intestinal transplantation. Study background: Multivisceral, liver-intestinal, or isolated intestinal transplants were received by the recipients. Recipients across the board were started on anti-thymocyte globulin induction, then kept on tacrolimus and steroids for two to four years. General observations from the study: GvH clones detected in recipient marrow included some appearing first in ileum or blood. Allografts carried high graft-versus-host to host-versus-graft clonal ratios in patients having graft-donor T cell macrochimerism.

V gave up 8 bases and J gave up 7 bases, with 15 bases separating them. The CDR3 loop spans 13 amino acids. Germline V CDR1 and CDR2: MRHNA, SNTAGT. The TCR sequence derives from a human patient who received an intestinal transplant, so some T cells may come from the graft donor. The sample in question was ileum tissue, obtained 12 days after intestinal transplant. This chain joins TRBV6-4 and TRBJ2-1; a possible D gene is TRBD1 (5 bases). CDR3 loop: CASPFQGRNEQFF. The CDR3 DNA reads TGTGCCAGCCCGTTCCAGGGTCGGAATGAGCAGTTCTTC.